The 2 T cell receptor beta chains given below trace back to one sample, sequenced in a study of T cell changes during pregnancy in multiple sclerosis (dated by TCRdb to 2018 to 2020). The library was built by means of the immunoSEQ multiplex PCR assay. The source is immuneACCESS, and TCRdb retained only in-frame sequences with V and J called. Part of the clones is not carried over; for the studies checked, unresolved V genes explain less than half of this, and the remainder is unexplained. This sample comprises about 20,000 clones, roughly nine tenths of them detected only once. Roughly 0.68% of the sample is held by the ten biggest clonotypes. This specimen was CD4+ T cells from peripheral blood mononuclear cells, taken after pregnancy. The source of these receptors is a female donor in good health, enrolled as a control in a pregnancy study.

This CDR3 reads CSAGQGFEQYF. The CDR3 DNA is TGCAGTGCGGGACAGGGGTTCGAGCAGTACTTC. The chain couples TRBV20-1 to TRBJ2-7; 10 bases align to TRBD1. The germline CDR1 and CDR2 sequences are DFQATT and SNEGSKA (reference sequence). The CDR3 has 11 amino acids. V dropped 6 bases and J dropped 6; count of bases not matched to a gene: 2.

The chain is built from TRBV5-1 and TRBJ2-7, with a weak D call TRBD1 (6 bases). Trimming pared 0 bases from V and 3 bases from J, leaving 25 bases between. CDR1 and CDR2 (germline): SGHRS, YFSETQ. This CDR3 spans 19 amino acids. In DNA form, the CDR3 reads TGCGCCAGCAGCTTGGGTCAAGGGACAAACTTAGGACTGGGCTACGAGCAGTACTTC. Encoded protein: CASSLGQGTNLGLGYEQYF. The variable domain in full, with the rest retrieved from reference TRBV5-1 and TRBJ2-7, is KAGVTQTPRYLIKTRGQQVTLSCSPISGHRSVSWYQQTPGQGLQFLFEYFSETQRNKGNFPGRFSGRQFSNSRSEMNVSTLELGDSALYLCASSLGQGTNLGLGYEQYFGPGTRLTVT.